The T cell receptor beta chain described here comes from a study of tumor-infiltrating lymphocytes in primary liver carcinoma. At the level of the study: With diameters of about 4 to 11 cm, tumors were stage T1-T3 N0M0.

Taking about 20-31 mg of unsorted bulk tissue, the authors co-extracted RNA and DNA. Germline V CDR1 and CDR2: MNHEY, SVGAGI. The CDR3 sequence is 18 residues long. The template, approximately 500 ng total RNA, yielded TCR beta cDNA made with a constant-region primer. Libraries for TCR beta were built through three nested multiplex PCR rounds, which together made up a slightly modified ARM-PCR procedure. Amplification in the first two PCR rounds was performed using TRBV1-TRBV30 forward primers and a C-beta reverse primer for 10 cycles each. TCRdb reprocessed the multiplex PCR reads with MiXCR, giving one entry per CDR3 protein. The sample consists of approximately 47,000 distinct CDR3 sequences, around 79% of them appearing once. Points on this clonotype: One junction end disagrees with the germline gene, perhaps due to a read error.

Sequenced material: liver tumor tissue from sampling region 3. The subset here: tumor region T3, left-lateral pole. This rearrangement joins TRBV6-5 to TRBJ2-6, with 8 bases fitting TRBD1. The clonotype originates from a man in his forties with primary liver carcinoma and hepatitis B virus infection. CDR3 loop: CANCLWTGMKAGSNVLTF. DNA for the CDR3: TGTGCCAACTGTCTTTGGACAGGGATGAAAGCTGGGTCCAACGTCCTGACTTTC.